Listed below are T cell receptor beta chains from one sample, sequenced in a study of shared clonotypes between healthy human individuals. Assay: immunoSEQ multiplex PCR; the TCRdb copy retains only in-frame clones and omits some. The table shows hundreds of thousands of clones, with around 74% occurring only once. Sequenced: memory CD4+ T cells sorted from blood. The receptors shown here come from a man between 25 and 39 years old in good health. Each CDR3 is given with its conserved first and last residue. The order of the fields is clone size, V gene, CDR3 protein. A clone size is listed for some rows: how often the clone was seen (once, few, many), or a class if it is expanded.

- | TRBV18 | CASSPIGQGTYEQYF
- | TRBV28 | CASENWGGSTDTQYF
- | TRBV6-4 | CASGPHSTGTQYF
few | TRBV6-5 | CASSYSSSGGFNEQFF
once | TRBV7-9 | CASSLNWGNTGELFF
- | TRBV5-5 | CASSFWTGVQSNQPQHF
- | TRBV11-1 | CASSLARLGGVGTQYF
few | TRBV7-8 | CASSTRQGSYEQYF
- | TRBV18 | CASSPVLAGRTDTQYF
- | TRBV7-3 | CASSLVGGKGETQYF
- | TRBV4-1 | CASSQDENRGGGYTF
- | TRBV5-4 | CASSTRQDMNTEAFF
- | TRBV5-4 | CASTPEMSGSYEQYF
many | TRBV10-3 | CATRVTTGENTEAFF
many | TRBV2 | CASALSGSPDNEQFF
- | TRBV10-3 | CAISGSWTDTQYF
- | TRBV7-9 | CATPKGNYGYTF
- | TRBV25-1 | CASRPLGQREAVPDTQYF
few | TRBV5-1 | CASSQVGGRSYEQYF
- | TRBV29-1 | CSVVSSYNEQFF
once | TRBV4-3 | CASSQEVRGIGELFF
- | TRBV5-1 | CASSPDRAGTEAFF
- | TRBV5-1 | CASGGQASSNTEAFF
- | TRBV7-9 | CASSSEQGSYGYTF
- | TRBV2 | CASSPLAGVGTGELFF
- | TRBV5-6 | CASSGGTGNQPQHF
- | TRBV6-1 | CASSDRGLTYEQYF
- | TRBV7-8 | CASSSLGRYEQYF
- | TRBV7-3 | CASSAVPGTEAFF
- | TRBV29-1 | CSVARGDSYNEQFF
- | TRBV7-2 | CASSTESLYRTDTQYF
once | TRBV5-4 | CASSFSGALSSYNEQFF
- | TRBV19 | CASSMDALTNEKLFF
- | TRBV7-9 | CATPGQGATNEKLFF
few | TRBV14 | CASSRGTFYEQYF